These 2 T cell receptor beta chains were sequenced from one sample in a study of early T cells in non-severe SARS-CoV-2 infection. MiXCR was run by TCRdb on the 5' RACE reads, yielding one entry per CDR3 protein. The table records around 60,000 distinct CDR3 sequences, about an eighth of them present only once. Sequenced: whole blood. The receptors originated from an adult who was a healthcare worker with PCR-confirmed SARS-CoV-2 infection or an uninfected control (not recorded which).

This clonotype was counted many times. In DNA form, the CDR3 reads TGCGCCAGCAGTGAACAAGCAGTTCTAGCCAAAAACATTCAGTACTTC. Encoded protein: CASSEQAVLAKNIQYF. This rearrangement joins TRBV10-1 to TRBJ2-4, with D unresolved. V lost 3 bases and J lost 0, with 12 bases in between. The germline V gene encodes CDR1 WNHNN and CDR2 SYGVQD (reference sequence). This CDR3 has 16 amino acids.

This clonotype has a count of ten or more. CDR3 DNA sequence: TGTGCCACCACTACAGGGGGGGGCACAGATACGCAGTATTTT. This sequence encodes CATTTGGGTDTQYF. The chain recombines TRBV15 with TRBJ2-3, with D possibly matching TRBD1 (8 bases). The CDR3 length is 14 residues. Trimming removed 7 bases at V and 1 base at J, with 12 bases between. Germline CDR1 and CDR2: LNHNV and YYDKDF (reference sequence).